The next 12 T cell receptor beta chains were all read from a single sample in a study of Graves' ophthalmopathy and Graves' hyperthyroidism. Amplification targeted the TCR beta CDR3 regions, with RNA transcripts as the source material. The first round was an RT-PCR with HTBI primers, and the second round was a multiplex PCR. Each CDR3 protein gets one entry after TCRdb re-called the multiplex PCR reads with MiXCR. The sample lists about 24,000 distinct CDR3 sequences, 48% seen once, with about 5.9% in the top ten. Sequencing used peripheral blood. The receptors were gathered from an adult woman with stable Graves' hyperthyroidism.

Judged by abundance, this clonotype is medium-sized. The chain recombines TRBV15 with TRBJ2-7, with 8 bases identical to TRBD1. In germline, CDR1 is LNHNV, CDR2 YYDKDF (reference sequence). J gave up 4 bases and V 0 bases, and 5 bases lay outside the gene matches. This CDR3 comprises 15 residues. CDR3 amino acids: CATSRDAGGPYEQYF. DNA of the CDR3: TGTGCCACCAGCAGAGATGCAGGGGGCCCATACGAGCAGTACTTC.

On this clonotype itself: A read error is likely, as this CDR3 ends without the conserved phenylalanine or tryptophan. The DNA is omitted, as the CDR3 cannot be located on it reliably, and the CDR3 follows TCRdb's listing. V usage is TRBV7-9 and J usage is TRBJ2-5. 8 amino acids form the CDR3, both terminal residues included. Per germline, CDR1 SEHNR and CDR2 FQNEAQ (reference sequence). The CDR3 reads CASSLAGQ.

This clonotype showed up many times. This chain uses TRBV12-3 or TRBV12-4 with TRBJ2-1, with D uncertain. The CDR3 runs to 15 residues. The ends were cut back, 7 bases at V and 4 bases at J, with 17 bases in the middle. CDR3 coding DNA: TGTGCCAGCACCTTGGACCAGCGCCTTTACAATGAGCAGTTCTTC. This gives the protein CASTLDQRLYNEQFF.

This clonotype is labeled medium-sized. This chain uses TRBV20-1 with TRBJ2-3; 7 bases agree with TRBD1. Per germline, CDR1 DFQATT and CDR2 SNEGSKA (reference sequence). The CDR3 spans 15 residues. The V and J ends lost 1 base and 4 bases, in that order; junction bases with no gene match: 8. CDR3 in DNA: TGCAGTGCTAGAGGTGTCAGGGGGTTGTCAGATACGCAGTATTTT. Amino acid sequence: CSARGVRGLSDTQYF.

This clonotype was counted between two and nine times. V is TRBV10-3 and J is TRBJ2-7; 13 nucleotides line up with TRBD2. Trimming took 6 bases from V and 5 from J; bases not matched to a gene: 4. CDR3 size: 14 residues. Germline loops: CDR1 ENHRY, CDR2 SYGVKD. The CDR3 is CAIRGTSGMHEQYF. CDR3 in DNA: TGTGCCATCAGGGGGACTAGCGGGATGCACGAGCAGTACTTC.

This clonotype occurred many times. Being one base from a much bigger clone, this may be a read error. This chain joins TRBV28 and TRBJ2-7, with 8 bases matching TRBD2. CDR3 length equals 14 residues. The germline gives CDR1 MDHEN, CDR2 SYDVKM. V dropped 3 bases and J dropped 2; count of bases not matched to a gene: 3. CDR3 DNA sequence: TGTGCCAGCAGTTTGACTAGCGAGGCCTACGAGCAGTACTTC. Protein sequence: CASSLTSEAYEQYF.

The rearrangement links TRBV7-9 to TRBJ2-3, with TRBD2 as a possible D gene (5 bases). The ends were cut back, 2 bases at V and 4 bases at J, with 10 bases in the middle. Germline V lookup: CDR1 SEHNR, CDR2 FQNEAQ (reference sequence). The length of the CDR3 is 14 residues. As DNA, the CDR3 is TGTGCCAGCAGCTTATTGGGGAGTGCAGATACGCAGTATTTT. It translates to CASSLLGSADTQYF.

The chain is built from TRBV24-1 and TRBJ1-5; D is uncertain. Germline V gives CDR1 KGHDR, CDR2 SFDVKD. The CDR3 runs to 14 residues. The V end was cut by 7 bases, the J end by 11 bases, with 20 bases between. The CDR3 DNA reads as TGTGCCACCAGCTTAGCGGGAGTCATAGAGACCCAGCATTTT. Protein: CATSLAGVIETQHF.

Only one count was recorded for this clonotype. The chain links TRBV20-1 to TRBJ2-7; TRBD2 aligns across 13 bases. This CDR3 is built from 18 residues. Germline V gene data show CDR1 as DFQATT and CDR2 as SNEGSKA (reference sequence). After removal of 0 bases from V and 2 bases from J, the junction contained 10 bases not matched to a gene. As DNA, the CDR3 is TGCAGTGCTAGAGATATCAAACTAGCGGGAGGGCGCGCCTACGAGCAGTACTTC. It is translated as CSARDIKLAGGRAYEQYF.

The chain uses TRBV5-6 and TRBJ1-2, with 10 bases fitting TRBD1. Germline V gene data show CDR1 as SGHDT and CDR2 as YYEEEE. V lost 4 bases and J lost 7; bases outside the gene matches: 16. CDR3 length: 17 amino acids. CDR3 region: CASSTPLPGQGFTGYTF. In DNA form, the CDR3 reads TGTGCCAGCAGCACACCCCTGCCGGGACAGGGGTTTACTGGCTACACCTTC.

The chain carries TRBV7-9 and TRBJ1-3, with D possibly matching TRBD1 (5 bases). The CDR3 spans 15 residues. V gave up 5 bases and J gave up 0 bases, with 11 bases separating them. CDR1 and CDR2 from the germline V gene are SEHNR and FQNEAQ (reference sequence). The CDR3 DNA reads as TGTGCCAGCAGCCCGGGACCGAGCTCTGGAAACACCATATATTTT. Translated: CASSPGPSSGNTIYF. The entire variable domain, with the rest obtained from reference TRBV7-9 and TRBJ1-3, is as follows: DTGVSQNPRHKITKRGQNVTFRCDPISEHNRLYWYRQTLGQGPEFLTYFQNEAQLEKSRLLSDRFSAERPKGSFSTLEIQRTEQGDSAMYLCASSPGPSSGNTIYFGEGSWLTVV.

The chain recombines TRBV19 with TRBJ2-7, with D possibly TRBD1 on 6 matching bases. Germline assignment: CDR1 LNHDA and CDR2 SQIVND (reference sequence). This CDR3 spans 13 amino acids. Trimming stripped 7 bases from V and 2 bases from J, with 12 bases between. In DNA form, the CDR3 reads TGTGCCAGTACGGGCAGGGGTCCCTACGAGCAGTACTTC. It translates to CASTGRGPYEQYF.